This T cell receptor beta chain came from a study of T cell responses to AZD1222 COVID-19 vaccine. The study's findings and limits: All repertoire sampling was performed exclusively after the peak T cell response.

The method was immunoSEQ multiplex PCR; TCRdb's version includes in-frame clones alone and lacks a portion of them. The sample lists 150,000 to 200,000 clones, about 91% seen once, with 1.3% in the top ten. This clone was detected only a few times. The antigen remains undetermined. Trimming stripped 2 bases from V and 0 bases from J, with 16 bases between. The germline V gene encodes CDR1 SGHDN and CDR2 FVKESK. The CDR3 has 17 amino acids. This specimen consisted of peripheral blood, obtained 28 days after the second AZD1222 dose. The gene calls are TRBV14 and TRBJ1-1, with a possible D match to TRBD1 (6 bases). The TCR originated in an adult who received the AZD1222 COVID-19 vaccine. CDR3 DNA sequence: TGTGCCAGCAGCCAATCCCTCGGGGGGCATTTGAACACTGAAGCTTTCTTT. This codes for CASSQSLGGHLNTEAFF.